These 7 T cell receptor beta chains were sequenced from one sample in a study of blood T cell repertoires in COVID-19. This table comes from immunoSEQ multiplex PCR, and its TCRdb copy is limited to in-frame clones, with some not included. The sample lists 250,000 to 350,000 clones; about 88% were seen once. The sequenced sample consisted of PBMCs or T cells enriched from blood (not recorded which). The receptors were gathered from a woman aged 45-65 years who had recovered from COVID-19.

The chain combines TRBV9 with TRBJ2-1; 8 bases are shared with TRBD2. The CDR3 covers 17 residues. V gave up 0 bases and J gave up 5 bases; unmatched junction bases: 10. Germline-derived CDR1 and CDR2 are SGDLS and YYNGEE. CDR3 in DNA: TGTGCCAGCAGCGTAGATCCAGCGGGAGTGGGGAACAATGAGCAGTTCTTC. Its protein is CASSVDPAGVGNNEQFF.

The chain is built from TRBV28 and TRBJ1-2, with D unresolved. Trimming took off 2 bases at V and 1 base at J, with 8 bases between the two ends. The CDR3 contains 14 residues. CDR1 and CDR2 (germline): MDHEN, SYDVKM. In DNA, the CDR3 is TGTGCCAGCAGTTTAGAACAGAGTAACTATGGCTACACCTTC. This gives the protein CASSLEQSNYGYTF.

This chain connects TRBV7-2 to TRBJ2-1, with D maybe TRBD2 (5 bases). The length of the CDR3 is 16 residues. CDR1 SGHTA and CDR2 FQGNSA come from the germline V gene. The ends were cut back, 1 base at V and 6 bases at J, with 16 bases in the middle. CDR3 DNA: TGTGCCAGCAGCTTAGTCTGGGGAGTCGGTTCCAATGAGCAGTTCTTC. Protein: CASSLVWGVGSNEQFF.

The rearrangement links TRBV10-3 to TRBJ1-5; D unresolved. Per germline, CDR1 ENHRY and CDR2 SYGVKD. V lost 2 bases and J lost 7, with 9 bases in between. The CDR3 totals 13 residues. The CDR3 is CAISEGEGQPQHF. The CDR3 DNA sequence: TGTGCCATCAGTGAGGGGGAGGGACAGCCCCAGCATTTT.

The chain recombines TRBV11-2 with TRBJ2-1; 10 nucleotides match TRBD2. This CDR3 region has 16 residues. Germline values: CDR1 SGHAT, CDR2 FQNNGV. Germline trimming cut 5 bases from V and 7 bases from J; bases unmatched to any gene: 11. CDR3 region: CASSLNQPGLANEQFF. CDR3 sequence (DNA): TGTGCCAGCAGCCTGAACCAACCGGGACTAGCGAATGAGCAGTTCTTC.

This clone showed up just a few times. V usage is TRBV28 and J usage is TRBJ1-3, with D possibly being TRBD1 (5 bases). CDR3 size: 14 residues. V dropped 8 bases and J dropped 0 bases, with 11 bases sitting between them. CDR1 and CDR2 from the germline V gene are MDHEN and SYDVKM. CDR3 nucleotide sequence: TGTGCCAGCGCAGGGATAGGCTCTGGAAACACCATATATTTT. It encodes CASAGIGSGNTIYF.

J is TRBJ1-3 and V is TRBV10-3; D not resolved. CDR1 and CDR2 from the germline V gene are ENHRY and SYGVKD. The CDR3 sequence is 17 residues long. The V end was cut by 6 bases, the J end by 0 bases, with 18 bases between. The CDR3 nucleotides read TGTGCCATCAGGGAGGAGATTTGGAGCGCCTCTGGAAACACCATATATTTT. Protein product: CAIREEIWSASGNTIYF.